The next 30 T cell receptor beta chains were all read from a single sample in a study of CD8 T cells in ankylosing spondylitis. Via MiXCR, TCRdb re-called the 5' RACE reads, giving one row per CDR3 protein. The data hold 150,000 to 200,000 distinct CDR3 sequences, with 13% observed a single time. Sequencing was performed on blood, either unsorted or a sorted T cell fraction (not recorded which). These receptors were collected from a female donor with ankylosing spondylitis or in good health (not recorded which).

This clonotype was recorded at least ten times. This rearrangement joins TRBV5-1 to TRBJ1-5; possibly TRBD1 for D (5 bases). Trimming left V 0 bases short and J 5 bases short, with 15 bases between. The germline V gene encodes CDR1 SGHRS and CDR2 YFSETQ. This CDR3 comprises 16 residues. CDR3 nucleotides: TGCGCCAGCAGCTTGGAGGTCTGGGTAGGGGATCAGCCCCAGCATTTT. Encoded protein: CASSLEVWVGDQPQHF.

This clonotype was picked up many times. V gene TRBV9 combines with J gene TRBJ2-7, with TRBD1 identical over 7 bases. Trimming cost V 4 bases and J 0 bases; bases outside gene matches: 7. CDR3 length: 15 amino acids. CDR1 is SGDLS and CDR2 is YYNGEE in the germline V gene. This CDR3 is CASSLGQLPSYEQYF. DNA of the CDR3: TGTGCCAGCAGCCTGGGACAGTTGCCCTCCTACGAGCAGTACTTC.

This clonotype occurred a few times. The chain carries TRBV18 and TRBJ2-3, with 8 bases aligning to TRBD1. CDR1 is KGHSH and CDR2 is LQKENI in the germline V gene. The CDR3 covers 15 residues. The V segment lost 2 bases and the J segment 2 bases; nucleotides outside the gene matches: 3. The CDR3 DNA is TGTGCCAGCTCACCAGGGACAGGTATCACAGATACGCAGTATTTT. Translation: CASSPGTGITDTQYF.

A remark on this clonotype: A much larger clone sits a single nucleotide away, making a read error possible. The rearrangement uses TRBV6-2 or TRBV6-3 and TRBJ2-4, with a tentative D call TRBD2 (5 bases). The ends were cut back, 10 bases at V and 7 bases at J, with 14 bases in the middle. Germline-derived CDR1 and CDR2 are MNHEY and SVGEGT. CDR3 length: 12 residues. CDR3 sequence reads: CATSASRNIQYF. In DNA form, the CDR3 reads TGTGCCACTTCGGCTAGCCGTAACATTCAGTACTTC.

This clonotype was found many times. The chain recombines TRBV13 with TRBJ1-4; the match to TRBD1 covers 8 bases. Per the germline V gene, CDR1 is PRHDT and CDR2 is FYEKMQ (reference sequence). CDR3 length: 14 amino acids. The ends lost 4 bases at V and 10 bases at J; junction bases unmatched: 8. The CDR3, as DNA: TGTGCCAGCAGCTCGGACAGGGAATTGACAAAACTGTTTTTT. Translating it yields CASSSDRELTKLFF.

Comments on this clonotype: This may come from a read error, since a much larger clone is one base off. The V and J genes are TRBV3-1 and TRBJ2-4, with unresolved D. Trimming shortened V by 4 bases and J by 6 bases, and 13 bases separated the two germline ends. CDR3 size: 14 residues. In germline, CDR1 is LGHDT, CDR2 YNNKEL (reference sequence). For the CDR3, the DNA is TGTGCCAGCAGCCCGCTCTCGCAGTCAAACATTCAGTACTTC. Protein: CASSPLSQSNIQYF.

This clonotype was observed many times. This rearrangement joins TRBV7-2 to TRBJ1-4; 8 bases align to TRBD1. Germline V lookup: CDR1 SGHTA, CDR2 FQGNSA. Trimming cost V 4 bases and J 2 bases; bases outside gene matches: 3. This CDR3 has 15 residues. The CDR3 DNA reads TGTGCCAGCAGCTCCACAGGGGGGACTAATGAAAAACTGTTTTTT. It translates to CASSSTGGTNEKLFF.

This clonotype was seen more than once but under ten times. The chain couples TRBV12-5 to TRBJ2-5; D ambiguous. There are 13 residues in the CDR3. V was shortened by 1 base and J by 3 bases, with 6 bases between the two germline ends. Germline loops: CDR1 LGHNT, CDR2 FRNRAP. CDR3 sequence (DNA): TGTGCTAGTGGTTTGGGTCAGAAAGAGACCCAGTACTTC. This sequence encodes CASGLGQKETQYF. Complete variable domain (other parts from reference TRBV12-5 and TRBJ2-5): DARVTQTPRHKVTEMGQEVTMRCQPILGHNTVFWYRQTMMQGLELLAYFRNRAPLDDSGMPKDRFSAEMPDATLATLKIQPSEPRDSAVYFCASGLGQKETQYFGPGTRLLVL.

This rearrangement joins TRBV13 to TRBJ2-1; 10 bases are a match to TRBD2. V lost 3 bases to trimming and J lost 8 bases; unmatched junction nucleotides: 7. This CDR3 is 15 amino acids long. Per germline, CDR1 PRHDT and CDR2 FYEKMQ (reference sequence). The CDR3 protein is CASSLGLANRDEQFF. The CDR3 region has the DNA TGTGCCAGCAGCTTGGGACTAGCGAATCGGGATGAGCAGTTCTTC.

This clonotype was seen repeatedly, ten times or more. The rearrangement links TRBV27 to TRBJ2-5, with D possibly TRBD1 on 6 matching bases. V was cut by 6 bases and J by 2 bases, with 13 bases left in between. The CDR3 spans 14 residues. CDR1 is MNHEY, CDR2 SMNVEV, per germline (reference sequence). The CDR3 spells CASSQNRDQETQYF. CDR3 DNA: TGTGCCAGCAGCCAAAACAGGGATCAAGAGACCCAGTACTTC.

The chain links TRBV7-9 to TRBJ1-1, with D possibly matching TRBD1 (6 bases). Germline CDR1 SEHNR, CDR2 FQNEAQ (reference sequence). CDR3 length: 13 residues. V was clipped by 6 bases and J by 4 bases, with 12 bases between them. For the CDR3, the DNA is TGTGCCAGCAGGGTCGGACAGCTCACTGAAGCTTTCTTT. It codes for CASRVGQLTEAFF.

This clonotype was seen repeatedly, ten times or more. The chain links TRBV11-2 to TRBJ2-2, with 7 bases fitting TRBD2. CDR3 length: 16 residues. Germline V CDR1 and CDR2: SGHAT, FQNNGV. The J segment lost 3 bases and the V segment lost 5 bases, leaving 9 bases of the junction unmatched. CDR3 amino acids: CASSTRTSAYTGELFF. CDR3 sequence (DNA): TGTGCCAGCAGCACCCGAACTAGCGCATACACCGGGGAGCTGTTTTTT.

V is TRBV28 and J is TRBJ2-7; 9 bases map to TRBD1. Germline V CDR1 and CDR2: MDHEN, SYDVKM. V was pared by 4 bases and J by 4 bases, with 11 bases of the junction left unmatched. CDR3 length: 16 amino acids. CDR3 in amino acids: CASSSTGTGYVYEQYF. CDR3 bases: TGTGCCAGCAGTTCCACCGGGACAGGGTATGTGTACGAGCAGTACTTC.

This clonotype was seen a few times. This chain joins TRBV7-2 and TRBJ2-1, with D possibly being TRBD1 or TRBD2 (5 bases each). CDR3 length: 16 amino acids. The V gene lost 1 base and the J gene lost 2 bases, with 12 bases spanning the gap. Germline-derived CDR1 and CDR2 are SGHTA and FQGNSA. The CDR3 loop reads CASSLVGAVTYNEQFF. The CDR3 region has the DNA TGTGCCAGCAGCTTAGTCGGGGCGGTTACCTACAATGAGCAGTTCTTC.

This clonotype came up many times. V is TRBV3-1 and J is TRBJ1-1; D ambiguous. Germline CDR1 is LGHDT and CDR2 is YNNKEL (reference sequence). Between the trimmed V and J ends, which lost 1 base and 1 base, there was a span of 4 bases. This CDR3 spans 13 amino acids. CDR3 DNA: TGTGCCAGCAGCCAAGGAGGGAACACTGAAGCTTTCTTT. It is translated as CASSQGGNTEAFF. Looking up the rest from reference TRBV3-1 and TRBJ1-1 gives the full variable domain: DTAVSQTPKYLVTQMGNDKSIKCEQNLGHDTMYWYKQDSKKFLKIMFSYNNKELIINETVPNRFSPKSPDKAHLNLHINSLELGDSAVYFCASSQGGNTEAFFGQGTRLTVV.

This clonotype appeared a few times. V gene TRBV30 combines with J gene TRBJ1-3; the D gene is possibly TRBD1 (5 bases). This CDR3 contains 12 residues. Looked up from germline, CDR1 is GTSNPN and CDR2 is SVGIG (reference sequence). The V gene lost 4 bases and the J gene lost 8 bases, with 12 bases spanning the gap. This CDR3 reads CAWNRGGDTIYF. Here the CDR3 DNA reads TGTGCCTGGAACCGAGGAGGGGACACCATATATTTT.

This clonotype showed up just a few times. The rearrangement joins TRBV20-1 to TRBJ1-4, with TRBD1 as a possible D gene (5 bases). The V end was cut by 3 bases, the J end by 0 bases, with 11 bases between. The CDR3 runs to 15 residues. CDR1 and CDR2 from the germline V gene are DFQATT and SNEGSKA (reference sequence). CDR3 residues: CSASRRQSTNEKLFF. The CDR3 DNA follows: TGCAGTGCTAGTCGACGACAGTCAACTAATGAAAAACTGTTTTTT.

This rearrangement joins TRBV19 to TRBJ2-1, with 7 nucleotides matching TRBD2. The V gene end was trimmed by 3 bases and the J gene end by 1 base; junction bases not matched to a gene: 6. CDR1 and CDR2 (germline): LNHDA, SQIVND (reference sequence). This CDR3 is built from 16 residues. The CDR3 loop reads CASSMISGLSYNEQFF. For the CDR3, the DNA is TGTGCCAGTAGTATGATTAGCGGGCTTTCCTACAATGAGCAGTTCTTC.

In its sample, this clonotype was seen many times. The rearrangement links TRBV4-1 to TRBJ2-3; TRBD2 might be the D (6 bases). The CDR3 length is 14 residues. V lost 1 base and J lost 1, with 6 bases in between. CDR1 and CDR2 from the germline V gene are MGHRA and YSYEKL. CDR3 bases: TGCGCCAGCAGCCAAGCGGGAGGCACAGATACGCAGTATTTT. It encodes CASSQAGGTDTQYF.

The V gene is TRBV27, the J gene TRBJ2-1; D remains unclear. The CDR3 loop spans 17 amino acids. V dropped 2 bases and J dropped 4 bases, with 18 bases sitting between them. Looked up from germline, CDR1 is MNHEY and CDR2 is SMNVEV (reference sequence). The CDR3 sequence: CASSLRHPLRLYNEQFF. The CDR3 bases are TGTGCCAGCAGTTTACGACACCCTCTTCGCTTATACAATGAGCAGTTCTTC.

This clonotype was counted only a few times. The chain carries TRBV24-1 and TRBJ2-2; TRBD2 is a possible D gene (5 bases). Per the germline V gene, CDR1 is KGHDR and CDR2 is SFDVKD. The CDR3 loop spans 16 amino acids. V dropped 3 bases and J dropped 2 bases, with 12 bases sitting between them. The CDR3 is CATSDPPDFNTGELFF. The CDR3 coding sequence is TGTGCCACCAGTGATCCCCCGGACTTCAACACCGGGGAGCTGTTTTTT.

This clonotype was seen many times. V gene TRBV5-1 combines with J gene TRBJ1-2, with 9 bases that match TRBD1. CDR1 and CDR2 (germline): SGHRS, YFSETQ. The CDR3 has 13 amino acids. V lost 4 bases, J lost 6 bases, and 4 bases stayed unmatched. The CDR3 coding sequence is TGCGCCAGCAGCCTTGACAGGGGGAATGGCTACACCTTC. Translated, it gives CASSLDRGNGYTF.

This clonotype was observed a few times. The chain carries TRBV5-1 and TRBJ2-2, with TRBD2 identical over 7 bases. The CDR3 totals 14 residues. The V segment lost 6 bases and the J segment 1 base; nucleotides outside the gene matches: 3. CDR1 and CDR2 from the germline V gene are SGHRS and YFSETQ. DNA for the CDR3: TGCGCCAGCATGGCTAGCGGGAACACCGGGGAGCTGTTTTTT. Protein sequence: CASMASGNTGELFF.

This clonotype appeared many times. The chain uses TRBV12-3 or TRBV12-4 and TRBJ1-1; D unresolved. The CDR3 sequence is 13 residues long. The V gene lost 7 bases and the J gene lost 4 bases, with 13 bases spanning the gap. The DNA for the CDR3 is TGTGCCAGCACCACCCGTTCTCTCACTGAAGCTTTCTTT. The encoded protein is CASTTRSLTEAFF.

In its sample, this clonotype was seen many times. The chain has TRBV20-1 and TRBJ2-1; perhaps TRBD2 as D (6 bases). The V end lost 3 bases, the J end lost 8 bases, and 20 bases lay between the germline ends. Germline V CDR1 and CDR2: DFQATT, SNEGSKA (reference sequence). This CDR3 contains 15 residues. The chain's CDR3 is CSASRPLRGRHEQFF. CDR3 DNA sequence: TGCAGTGCTAGCCGCCCCCTGCGAGGGAGGCATGAGCAGTTCTTC.

This clonotype was found many times. This rearrangement joins TRBV5-6 to TRBJ2-7, with a possible D match to TRBD1 (5 bases). The germline CDR1 and CDR2 sequences are SGHDT and YYEEEE. V was clipped by 0 bases and J by 3 bases, with 13 bases between them. This CDR3 has 15 amino acids. The CDR3 spells CASSLEARASYEQYF. As DNA, the CDR3 is TGTGCCAGCAGCTTGGAGGCCAGGGCTAGCTACGAGCAGTACTTC.

This clonotype was recorded a few times. V is TRBV20-1 and J is TRBJ1-2, with a weak D call TRBD1 (6 bases). The CDR3 is 16 amino acids. Trimming took 5 bases from V and 5 from J, leaving 24 bases between them. Germline V gene sequence: CDR1 DFQATT, CDR2 SNEGSKA (reference sequence). CDR3 DNA: TGCAGTGCTCCGAGGGGGGGGGCAGGGAGAGGATATGGCTACACCTTC. This translates into CSAPRGGAGRGYGYTF.

In its sample, this clonotype is medium-sized. The chain carries TRBV19 and TRBJ1-5; a weak D match, TRBD1 (6 bases). The CDR3 contains 13 residues. Germline V CDR1 and CDR2: LNHDA, SQIVND (reference sequence). Trimming took 10 bases from V and 6 from J, leaving 16 bases between them. The CDR3 spells CATKNQGFQPQHF. CDR3 sequence (DNA): TGTGCCACCAAGAACCAGGGGTTTCAGCCCCAGCATTTT.

Concerning this clonotype: A single base separates this from a much larger clone, so it may be a read error. The rearrangement joins TRBV7-3 to TRBJ2-1, with D possibly being TRBD2 (5 bases). CDR1 is SGHTA and CDR2 is FQGTGA in the germline V gene. The CDR3 loop spans 15 amino acids. The CDR3 nucleotides are TGTGTCAGCAGCGCAAGCGGCACGACCTACAATGAGCAGTTCTTC. Translation gives CVSSASGTTYNEQFF.

This clonotype was picked up many times. The CDR3 region is CASSLSRGRGEQYF. DNA for the CDR3: TGTGCCAGCAGTTTGTCCAGGGGTCGGGGCGAGCAGTACTTC. The V and J genes are TRBV28 and TRBJ2-7, with D tentatively TRBD1 (6 bases). With 3 bases removed from V and 6 bases from J, the gap between germline ends came to 15 bases. The CDR3 extends over 14 amino acids. The germline V gene has CDR1 MDHEN and CDR2 SYDVKM.